This note documents a single TCR beta chain sequence. This record comes from a study of PD-1 blockade in classical Hodgkin lymphoma. The CDR3 sequence is 16 residues long. From germline, CDR1 is MNHEY and CDR2 SVGAGI. Germline trimming cut 0 bases from V and 5 bases from J; bases unmatched to any gene: 3. Libraries were prepared by immunoSEQ multiplex PCR; TCRdb keeps only in-frame clonotypes and omits some of them. Altogether some 53,000 clones are present, approximately 86% being singletons, with the ten largest covering about 6.7%. Time point described: cycle 4 day 1 (C4D1), after around six weeks of nivolumab. Every patient experienced relapse after autologous stem cell transplantation, and brentuximab vedotin exposure varied.

The source of this sequence is a human donor with classical Hodgkin lymphoma. The chain couples TRBV6-5 to TRBJ2-5, with 13 bases that match TRBD2. The specimen was peripheral blood mononuclear cells (PBMCs), collected before the fourth cycle of nivolumab. The chain's CDR3 is CASSYSTSGGMETQYF. Here the CDR3 DNA reads TGTGCCAGCAGTTACTCGACTAGCGGGGGGATGGAGACCCAGTACTTC.